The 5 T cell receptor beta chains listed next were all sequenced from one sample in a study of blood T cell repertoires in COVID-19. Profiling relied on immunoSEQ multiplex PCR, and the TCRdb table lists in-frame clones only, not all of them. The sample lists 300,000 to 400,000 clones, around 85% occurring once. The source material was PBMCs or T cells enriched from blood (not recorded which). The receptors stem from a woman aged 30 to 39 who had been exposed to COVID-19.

For the CDR3, the DNA is TGTGCCATCAGGGGTGGGATAGCGGGAGGAGAGGATACGCAGTATTTT. Protein sequence: CAIRGGIAGGEDTQYF. The chain is built from TRBV10-3 and TRBJ2-3; TRBD2 agrees at 10 bases. V lost 6 bases, J lost 6 bases, and 12 bases stayed unmatched. Germline V gene sequence: CDR1 ENHRY, CDR2 SYGVKD. The CDR3 runs 16 residues.

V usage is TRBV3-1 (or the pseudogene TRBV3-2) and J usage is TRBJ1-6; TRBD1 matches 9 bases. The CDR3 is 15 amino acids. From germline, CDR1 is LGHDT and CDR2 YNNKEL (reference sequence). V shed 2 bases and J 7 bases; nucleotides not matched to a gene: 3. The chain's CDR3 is CASSQLGQGNSPLHF. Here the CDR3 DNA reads TGTGCCAGCAGCCAATTGGGACAGGGAAATTCACCCCTCCACTTT.

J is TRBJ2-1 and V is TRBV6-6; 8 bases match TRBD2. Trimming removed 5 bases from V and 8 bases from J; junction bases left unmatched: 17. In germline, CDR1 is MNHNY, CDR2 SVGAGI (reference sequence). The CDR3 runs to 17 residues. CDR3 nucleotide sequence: TGTGCCAGCAGTCTGCCAGGTGGAGCGGGGGCCCCCGATGAGCAGTTCTTC. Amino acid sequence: CASSLPGGAGAPDEQFF.

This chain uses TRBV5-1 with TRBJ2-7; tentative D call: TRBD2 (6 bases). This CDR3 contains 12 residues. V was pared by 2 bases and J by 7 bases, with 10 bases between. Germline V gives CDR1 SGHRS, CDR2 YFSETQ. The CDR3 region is CASSFLGGEQYF. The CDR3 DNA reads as TGCGCCAGCAGCTTCCTGGGGGGAGAGCAGTACTTC.

Written as DNA, the CDR3 is TGTGCCAGCACCCCAGGACTGTCAAACTATGGCTACACCTTC. The encoded protein is CASTPGLSNYGYTF. The genes are TRBV28 and TRBJ1-2; D remains ambiguous. CDR3 length equals 14 residues. Germline V gene data show CDR1 as MDHEN and CDR2 as SYDVKM. V shed 7 bases and J shed 2 bases, with 14 bases lying between them.